Ten or more counts support the clone carrying this T cell receptor (beta chain). An oligo carrying a UMI was ligated to the cDNA 3' end. First-round PCR used roughly 4 cycles and beta primers RC1.1 and RC1.2 covering TRBC1 and TRBC2. In TCRdb, the UMI-ligation and nested PCR reads were re-called with MiXCR into one record per CDR3 protein. Altogether about 33,000 distinct CDR3 sequences are present, about a tenth being singletons, with the ten largest covering around 9.8%. The CDR3 has 14 residues. From germline, CDR1 is SGHAT and CDR2 FQNNGV. V was trimmed by 2 bases and J by 8 bases, leaving 12 bases between them. This sample was included in a study of quantifying T cell responses using KT2 cells. On the study more broadly: Reverse transcription used primers in the TCR alpha and beta constant regions.

The chain couples TRBV11-2 to TRBJ1-4; no clear D gene. The specimen was PBMCs spiked with cells of the T cell clone KT2. This TCR came from a human donor. CDR3 DNA sequence: TGTGCCAGCAGCTTATTCTCCCGCAACGAAAAACTGTTTTTT. Its protein product is CASSLFSRNEKLFF.